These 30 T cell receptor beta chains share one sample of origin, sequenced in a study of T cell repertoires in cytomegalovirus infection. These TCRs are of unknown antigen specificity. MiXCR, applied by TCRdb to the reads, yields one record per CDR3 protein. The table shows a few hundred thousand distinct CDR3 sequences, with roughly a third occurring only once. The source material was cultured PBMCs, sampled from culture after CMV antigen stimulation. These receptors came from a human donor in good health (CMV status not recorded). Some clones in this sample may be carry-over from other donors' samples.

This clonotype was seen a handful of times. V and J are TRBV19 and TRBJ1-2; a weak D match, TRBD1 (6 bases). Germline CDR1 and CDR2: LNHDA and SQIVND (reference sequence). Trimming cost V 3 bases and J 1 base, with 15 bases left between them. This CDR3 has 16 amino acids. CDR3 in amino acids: CASSIGGAPHNYGYTF. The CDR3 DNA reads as TGTGCCAGTAGTATCGGGGGGGCCCCCCATAACTATGGCTACACCTTC.

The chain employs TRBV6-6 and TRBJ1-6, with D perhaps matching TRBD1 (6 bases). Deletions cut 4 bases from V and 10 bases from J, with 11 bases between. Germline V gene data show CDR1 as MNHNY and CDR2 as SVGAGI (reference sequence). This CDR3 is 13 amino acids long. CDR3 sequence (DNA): TGTGCCAGCAGTTCTACAGGGCAGTCACCCCTCCACTTT. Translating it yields CASSSTGQSPLHF.

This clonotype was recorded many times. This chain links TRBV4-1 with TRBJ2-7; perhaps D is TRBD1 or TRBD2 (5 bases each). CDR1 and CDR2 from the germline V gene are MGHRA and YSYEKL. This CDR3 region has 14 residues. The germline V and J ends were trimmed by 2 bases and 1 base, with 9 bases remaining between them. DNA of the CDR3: TGCGCCAGCAGCCAATCGGGACGGTCCTACGAGCAGTACTTC. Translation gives CASSQSGRSYEQYF.

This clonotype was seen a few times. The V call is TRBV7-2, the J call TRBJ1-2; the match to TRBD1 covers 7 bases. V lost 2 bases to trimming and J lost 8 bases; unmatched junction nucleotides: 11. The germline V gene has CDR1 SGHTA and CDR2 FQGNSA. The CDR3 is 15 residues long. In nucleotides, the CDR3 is TGTGCCAGCAGCTTATCCATTCCAGGGGGGGGAGGCTACACCTTC. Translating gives CASSLSIPGGGGYTF.

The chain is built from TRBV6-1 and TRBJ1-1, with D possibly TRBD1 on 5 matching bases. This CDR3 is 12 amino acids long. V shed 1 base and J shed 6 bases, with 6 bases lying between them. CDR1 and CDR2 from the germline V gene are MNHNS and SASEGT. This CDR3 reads CASSEVGAEAFF. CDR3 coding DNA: TGTGCCAGCAGTGAAGTGGGGGCTGAAGCTTTCTTT.

CDR3 residues: CASSIGGALYNEQFF. DNA for the CDR3: TGTGCCAGTAGTATTGGGGGGGCTTTATACAATGAGCAGTTCTTC. V gene TRBV19 combines with J gene TRBJ2-1; perhaps TRBD2 as D (7 bases). Per germline, CDR1 LNHDA and CDR2 SQIVND (reference sequence). The V and J ends lost 3 bases and 4 bases respectively, with 13 bases between them. CDR3 size: 15 residues.

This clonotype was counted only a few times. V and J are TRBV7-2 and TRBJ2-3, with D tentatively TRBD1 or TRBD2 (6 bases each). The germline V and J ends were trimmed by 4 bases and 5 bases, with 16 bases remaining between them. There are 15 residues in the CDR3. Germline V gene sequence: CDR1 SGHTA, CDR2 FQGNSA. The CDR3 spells CASSSNGGGIDTQYF. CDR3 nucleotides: TGTGCCAGCAGCTCAAACGGAGGGGGGATAGATACGCAGTATTTT.

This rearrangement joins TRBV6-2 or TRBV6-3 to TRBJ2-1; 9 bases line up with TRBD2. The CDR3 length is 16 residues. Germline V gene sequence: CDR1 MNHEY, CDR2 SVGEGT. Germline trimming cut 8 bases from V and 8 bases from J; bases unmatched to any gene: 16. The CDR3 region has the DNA TGTGCCAGCCGACCCGCGCGGGAGGGCCCGAGTTATGAGCAGTTCTTC. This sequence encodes CASRPAREGPSYEQFF.

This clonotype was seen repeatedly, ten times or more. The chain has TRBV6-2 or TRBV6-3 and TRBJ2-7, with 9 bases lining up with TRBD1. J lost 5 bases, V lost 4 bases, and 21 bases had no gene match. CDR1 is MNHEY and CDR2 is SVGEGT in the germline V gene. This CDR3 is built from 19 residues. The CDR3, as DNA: TGTGCCAGCAGTTTCAACACCGCAATCCCCGGACAGGGGAGCCACGAGCAGTACTTC. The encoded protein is CASSFNTAIPGQGSHEQYF.

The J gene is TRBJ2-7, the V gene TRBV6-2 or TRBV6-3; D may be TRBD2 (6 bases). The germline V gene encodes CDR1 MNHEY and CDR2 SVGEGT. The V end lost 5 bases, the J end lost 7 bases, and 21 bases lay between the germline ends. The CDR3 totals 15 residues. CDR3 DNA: TGTGCCAGCAGTAAACACGACGGGGGATGGGGTGAGCAGTACGTC. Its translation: CASSKHDGGWGEQYV.

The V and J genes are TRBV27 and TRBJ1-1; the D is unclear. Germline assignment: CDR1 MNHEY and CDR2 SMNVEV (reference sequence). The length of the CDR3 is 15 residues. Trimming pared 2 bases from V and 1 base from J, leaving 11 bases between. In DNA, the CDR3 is TGTGCCAGCAGTTTAGGGCCGGGAGGGAACACTGAAGCTTTCTTT. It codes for CASSLGPGGNTEAFF.

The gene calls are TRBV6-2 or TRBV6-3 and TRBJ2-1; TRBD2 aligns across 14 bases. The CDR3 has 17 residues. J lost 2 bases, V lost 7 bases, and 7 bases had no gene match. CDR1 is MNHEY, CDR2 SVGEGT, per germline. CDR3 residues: CASIGTSGSRPYNEQFF. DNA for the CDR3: TGTGCCAGCATCGGGACTAGCGGGAGTCGCCCCTACAATGAGCAGTTCTTC.

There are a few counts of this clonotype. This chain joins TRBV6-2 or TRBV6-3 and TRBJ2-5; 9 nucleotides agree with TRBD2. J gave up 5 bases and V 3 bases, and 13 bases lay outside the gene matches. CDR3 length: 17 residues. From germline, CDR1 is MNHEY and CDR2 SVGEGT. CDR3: CASSYFLAGSNLETQYF. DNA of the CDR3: TGTGCCAGCAGTTATTTCCTAGCGGGATCGAACCTTGAGACCCAGTACTTC.

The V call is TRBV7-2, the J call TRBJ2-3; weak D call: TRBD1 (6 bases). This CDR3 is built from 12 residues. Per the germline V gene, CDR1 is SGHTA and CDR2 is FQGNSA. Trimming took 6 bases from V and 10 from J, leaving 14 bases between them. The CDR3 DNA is TGTGCCAGCAGTCCCCCCCCAGGGGCGCAGTATTTT. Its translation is CASSPPPGAQYF.

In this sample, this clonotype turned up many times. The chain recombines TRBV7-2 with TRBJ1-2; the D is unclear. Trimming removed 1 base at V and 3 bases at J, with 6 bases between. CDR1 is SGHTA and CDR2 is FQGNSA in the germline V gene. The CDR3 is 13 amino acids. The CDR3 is CASSLGQDYGYTF. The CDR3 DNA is TGTGCCAGCAGCTTAGGGCAGGACTATGGCTACACCTTC. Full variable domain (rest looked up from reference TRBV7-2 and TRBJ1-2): GAGVSQSPSNKVTEKGKDVELRCDPISGHTALYWYRQSLGQGLEFLIYFQGNSAPDKSGLPSDRFSAERTGGSVSTLTIQRTQQEDSAVYLCASSLGQDYGYTFGSGTRLTVV.

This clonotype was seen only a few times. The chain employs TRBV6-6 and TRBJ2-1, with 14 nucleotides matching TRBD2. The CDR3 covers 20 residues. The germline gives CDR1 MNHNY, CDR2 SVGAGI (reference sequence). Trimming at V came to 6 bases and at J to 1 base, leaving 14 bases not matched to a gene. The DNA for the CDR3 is TGTGCCAGCAGCTCCTTTTTTGGGACTAGCGGGAGCCTATCCTACAATGAGCAGTTCTTC. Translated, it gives CASSSFFGTSGSLSYNEQFF.

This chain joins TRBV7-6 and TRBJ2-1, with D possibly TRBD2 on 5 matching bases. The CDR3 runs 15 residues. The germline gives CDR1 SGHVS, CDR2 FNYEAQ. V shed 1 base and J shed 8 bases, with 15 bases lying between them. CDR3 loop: CASSLDLADVYEQFF. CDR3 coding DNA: TGTGCCAGCAGCTTAGACCTAGCCGATGTATATGAGCAGTTCTTC.

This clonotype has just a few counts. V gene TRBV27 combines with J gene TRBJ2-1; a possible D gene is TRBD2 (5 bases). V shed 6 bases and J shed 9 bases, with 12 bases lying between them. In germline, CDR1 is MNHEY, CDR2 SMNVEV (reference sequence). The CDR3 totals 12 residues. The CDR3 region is CASRRAGGEQFF. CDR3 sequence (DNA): TGTGCCAGCAGAAGGGCGGGTGGTGAGCAGTTCTTC.

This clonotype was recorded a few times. CDR3 in DNA: TGTGCCAGCAGCTTCCCTACTACCGTTGAGCAGTTCTTC. Protein product: CASSFPTTVEQFF. The chain uses TRBV7-9 and TRBJ2-1; no clear D gene. From germline, CDR1 is SEHNR and CDR2 FQNEAQ (reference sequence). The germline V and J ends were trimmed by 3 bases and 9 bases, with 12 bases remaining between them. CDR3 length equals 13 residues.

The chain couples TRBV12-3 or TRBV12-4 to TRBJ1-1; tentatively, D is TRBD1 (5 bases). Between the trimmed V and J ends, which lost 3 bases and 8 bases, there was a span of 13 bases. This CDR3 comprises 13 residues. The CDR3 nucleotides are TGTGCCAGCAGTTTGGCGGCGGGGCTCGAAGCTTTCTTT. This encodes CASSLAAGLEAFF.

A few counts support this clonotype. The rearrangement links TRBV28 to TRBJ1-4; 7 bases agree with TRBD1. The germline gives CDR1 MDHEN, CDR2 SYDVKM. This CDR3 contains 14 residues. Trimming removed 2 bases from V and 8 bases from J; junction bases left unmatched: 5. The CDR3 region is CASSLGTAREKLFF. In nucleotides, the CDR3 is TGTGCCAGCAGTTTAGGGACAGCTCGGGAAAAACTGTTTTTT.

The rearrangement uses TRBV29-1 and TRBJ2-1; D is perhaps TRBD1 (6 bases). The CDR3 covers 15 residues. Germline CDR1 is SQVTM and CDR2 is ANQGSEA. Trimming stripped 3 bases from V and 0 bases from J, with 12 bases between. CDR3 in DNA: TGCAGCGTTGAGGACAGTTCAAGCTCCTACAATGAGCAGTTCTTC. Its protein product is CSVEDSSSSYNEQFF.

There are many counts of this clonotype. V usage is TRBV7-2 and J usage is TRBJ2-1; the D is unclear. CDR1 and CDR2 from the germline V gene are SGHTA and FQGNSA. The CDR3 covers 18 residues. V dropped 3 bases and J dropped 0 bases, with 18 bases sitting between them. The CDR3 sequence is CASSFRPPWWRSYNEQFF. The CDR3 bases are TGTGCCAGCAGCTTTAGGCCCCCCTGGTGGCGCTCCTACAATGAGCAGTTCTTC.

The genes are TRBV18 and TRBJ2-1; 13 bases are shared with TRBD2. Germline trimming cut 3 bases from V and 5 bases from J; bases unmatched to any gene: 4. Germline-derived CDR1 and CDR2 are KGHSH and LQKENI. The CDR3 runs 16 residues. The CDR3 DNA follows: TGTGCCAGCTCACCTACTGGGACTAGCGGGAACAATGAGCAGTTCTTC. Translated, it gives CASSPTGTSGNNEQFF.

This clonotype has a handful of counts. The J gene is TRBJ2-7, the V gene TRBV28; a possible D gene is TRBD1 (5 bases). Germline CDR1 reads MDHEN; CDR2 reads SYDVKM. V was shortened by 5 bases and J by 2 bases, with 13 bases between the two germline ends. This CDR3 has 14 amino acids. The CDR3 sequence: CASSPREGTYEQYV. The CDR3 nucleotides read TGTGCCAGCAGTCCCAGGGAAGGAACCTACGAGCAGTACGTC.

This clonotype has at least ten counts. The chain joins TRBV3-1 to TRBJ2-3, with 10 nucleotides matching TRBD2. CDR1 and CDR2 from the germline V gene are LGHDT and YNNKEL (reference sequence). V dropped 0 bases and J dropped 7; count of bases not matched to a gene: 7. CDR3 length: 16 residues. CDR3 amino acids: CASSQDSLAGVNTQYF. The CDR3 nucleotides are TGTGCCAGCAGCCAAGACTCCCTAGCGGGAGTAAATACGCAGTATTTT.

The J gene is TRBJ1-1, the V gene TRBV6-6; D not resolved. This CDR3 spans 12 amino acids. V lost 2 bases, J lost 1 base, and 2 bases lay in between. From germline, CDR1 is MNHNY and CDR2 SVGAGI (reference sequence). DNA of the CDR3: TGTGCCAGCAGTTACACGAACACTGAAGCTTTCTTT. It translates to CASSYTNTEAFF.

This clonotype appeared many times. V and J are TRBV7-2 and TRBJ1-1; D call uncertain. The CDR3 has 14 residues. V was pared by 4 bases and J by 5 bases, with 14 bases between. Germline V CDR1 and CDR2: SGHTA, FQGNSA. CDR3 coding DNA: TGTGCCAGCAGCTCCCGGCAGTCTAGAACTGAAGCTTTCTTT. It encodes CASSSRQSRTEAFF.

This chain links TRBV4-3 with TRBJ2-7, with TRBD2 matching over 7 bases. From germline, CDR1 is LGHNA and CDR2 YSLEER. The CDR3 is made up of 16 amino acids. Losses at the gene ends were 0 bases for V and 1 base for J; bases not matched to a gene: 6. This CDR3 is CASSQDISGQSYEQYF. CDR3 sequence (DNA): TGCGCCAGCAGCCAAGACATTAGCGGGCAGTCCTACGAGCAGTACTTC.

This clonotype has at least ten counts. CDR3: CASSQRDTVAGGPDGSYNEQFF. CDR3 nucleotide sequence: TGTGCCAGCAGCCAGAGGGACACAGTAGCGGGAGGGCCTGATGGGTCCTACAATGAGCAGTTCTTC. The rearrangement joins TRBV12-3 or TRBV12-4 to TRBJ2-1; 11 bases are shared with TRBD2. The CDR3 loop spans 22 amino acids. J gave up 1 base and V 6 bases, and 23 bases lay outside the gene matches.